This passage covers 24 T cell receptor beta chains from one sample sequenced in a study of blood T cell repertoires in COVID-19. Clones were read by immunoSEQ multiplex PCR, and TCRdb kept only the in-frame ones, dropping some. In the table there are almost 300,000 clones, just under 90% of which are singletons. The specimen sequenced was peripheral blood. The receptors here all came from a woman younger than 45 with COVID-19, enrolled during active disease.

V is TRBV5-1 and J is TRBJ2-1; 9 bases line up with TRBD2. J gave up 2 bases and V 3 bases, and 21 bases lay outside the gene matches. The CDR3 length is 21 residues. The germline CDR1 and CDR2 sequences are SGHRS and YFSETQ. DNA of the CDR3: TGCGCCAGCAGCTGGGGGAAATTGGGTGCGGGAGGGAATTTTACCTACAATGAGCAGTTCTTC. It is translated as CASSWGKLGAGGNFTYNEQFF. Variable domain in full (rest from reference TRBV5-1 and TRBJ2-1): KAGVTQTPRYLIKTRGQQVTLSCSPISGHRSVSWYQQTPGQGLQFLFEYFSETQRNKGNFPGRFSGRQFSNSRSEMNVSTLELGDSALYLCASSWGKLGAGGNFTYNEQFFGPGTRLTVL.

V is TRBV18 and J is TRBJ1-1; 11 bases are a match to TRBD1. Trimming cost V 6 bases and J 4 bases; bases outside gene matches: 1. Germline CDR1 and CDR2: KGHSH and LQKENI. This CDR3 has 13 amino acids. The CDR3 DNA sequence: TGTGCCAGCTCCGGGACAGGGGGCACTGAAGCTTTCTTT. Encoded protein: CASSGTGGTEAFF.

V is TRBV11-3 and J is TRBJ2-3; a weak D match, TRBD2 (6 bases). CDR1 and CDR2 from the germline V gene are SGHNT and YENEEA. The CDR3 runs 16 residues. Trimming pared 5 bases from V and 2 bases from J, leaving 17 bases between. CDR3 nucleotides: TGTGCCAGCAGCCAAGGCGGGGCAGCCCCCACAGATACGCAGTATTTT. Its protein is CASSQGGAAPTDTQYF.

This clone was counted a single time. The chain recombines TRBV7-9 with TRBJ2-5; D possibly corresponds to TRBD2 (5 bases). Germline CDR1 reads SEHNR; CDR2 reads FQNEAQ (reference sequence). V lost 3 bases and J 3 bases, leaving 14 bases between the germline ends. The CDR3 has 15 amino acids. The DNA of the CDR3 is TGTGCCAGCAGCTTTTCGCTCCGGGGAAAAGAGACCCAGTACTTC. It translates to CASSFSLRGKETQYF.

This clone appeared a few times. Here the CDR3 reads CASSQDGRVEFF. The CDR3 DNA reads TGTGCCAGCAGCCAAGATGGGCGGGTAGAATTCTTC. The chain links TRBV3-1 (or the pseudogene TRBV3-2) to TRBJ2-1; TRBD2 is a possible D gene (5 bases). Trimming stripped 0 bases from V and 16 bases from J, with 13 bases between. Germline CDR1 reads LGHDT; CDR2 reads YNNKEL (reference sequence). The CDR3 contains 12 residues.

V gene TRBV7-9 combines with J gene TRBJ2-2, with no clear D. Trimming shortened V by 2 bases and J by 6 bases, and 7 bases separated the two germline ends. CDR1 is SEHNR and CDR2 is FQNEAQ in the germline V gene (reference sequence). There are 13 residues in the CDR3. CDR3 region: CASSLLTSGELFF. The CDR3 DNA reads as TGTGCCAGCAGCTTATTAACATCCGGGGAGCTGTTTTTT.

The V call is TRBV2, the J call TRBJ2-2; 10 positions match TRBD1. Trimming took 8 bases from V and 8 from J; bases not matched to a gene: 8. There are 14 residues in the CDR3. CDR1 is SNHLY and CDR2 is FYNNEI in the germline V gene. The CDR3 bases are TGTGCCAGCTCGGGACAGGGGACGAGGGGGGAGCTGTTTTTT. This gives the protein CASSGQGTRGELFF.

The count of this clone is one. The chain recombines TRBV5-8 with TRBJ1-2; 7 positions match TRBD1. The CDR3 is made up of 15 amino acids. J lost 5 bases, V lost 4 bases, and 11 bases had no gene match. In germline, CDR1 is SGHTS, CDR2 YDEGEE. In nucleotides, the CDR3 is TGTGCCAGCAGCCCCAGGGGACAGCGAAATTATGGCTACACCTTC. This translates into CASSPRGQRNYGYTF.

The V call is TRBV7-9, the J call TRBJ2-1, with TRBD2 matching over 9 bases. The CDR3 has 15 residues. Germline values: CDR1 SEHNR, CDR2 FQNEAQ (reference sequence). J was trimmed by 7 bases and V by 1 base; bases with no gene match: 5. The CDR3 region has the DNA TGTGCCAGCAGCTTAGTAGCGGGGGCAAGTAATGAGCAGTTCTTC. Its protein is CASSLVAGASNEQFF. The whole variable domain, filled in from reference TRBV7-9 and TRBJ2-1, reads DTGVSQNPRHKITKRGQNVTFRCDPISEHNRLYWYRQTLGQGPEFLTYFQNEAQLEKSRLLSDRFSAERPKGSFSTLEIQRTEQGDSAMYLCASSLVAGASNEQFFGPGTRLTVL.

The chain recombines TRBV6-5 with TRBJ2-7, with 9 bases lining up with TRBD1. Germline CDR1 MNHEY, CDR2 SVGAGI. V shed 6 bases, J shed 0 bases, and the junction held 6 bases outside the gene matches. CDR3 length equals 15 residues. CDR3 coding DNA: TGTGCCAGCAGGGACAGGGGCTCTAGCTCCTACGAGCAGTACTTC. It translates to CASRDRGSSSYEQYF.

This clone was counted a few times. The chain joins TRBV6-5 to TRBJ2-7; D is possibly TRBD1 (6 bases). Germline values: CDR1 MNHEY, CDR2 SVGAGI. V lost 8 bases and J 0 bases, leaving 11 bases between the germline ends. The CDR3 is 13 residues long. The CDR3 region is CASHLDSSYEQYF. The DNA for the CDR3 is TGTGCCAGCCACCTGGACAGCTCCTACGAGCAGTACTTC.

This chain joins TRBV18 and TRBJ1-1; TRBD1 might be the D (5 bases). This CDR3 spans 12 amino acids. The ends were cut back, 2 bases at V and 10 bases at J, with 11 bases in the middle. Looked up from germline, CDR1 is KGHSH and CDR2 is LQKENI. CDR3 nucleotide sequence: TGTGCCAGCTCACCAACCGACAGAGCAGCTTTCTTT. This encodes CASSPTDRAAFF.

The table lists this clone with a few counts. CDR3 nucleotides: TGTGCCAGCAGTGGGGGCTGGAACACTGAAGCTTTCTTT. Encoded protein: CASSGGWNTEAFF. V gene TRBV2 combines with J gene TRBJ1-1; maybe TRBD1 (5 bases). Trimming removed 4 bases at V and 1 base at J, with 7 bases between. This CDR3 has 13 residues. The V gene's germline CDR1 is SNHLY and CDR2 FYNNEI. Full variable domain (missing parts from reference TRBV2 and TRBJ1-1): EPEVTQTPSHQVTQMGQEVILRCVPISNHLYFYWYRQILGQKVEFLVSFYNNEISEKSEIFDDQFSVERPDGSNFTLKIRSTKLEDSAMYFCASSGGWNTEAFFGQGTRLTVV.

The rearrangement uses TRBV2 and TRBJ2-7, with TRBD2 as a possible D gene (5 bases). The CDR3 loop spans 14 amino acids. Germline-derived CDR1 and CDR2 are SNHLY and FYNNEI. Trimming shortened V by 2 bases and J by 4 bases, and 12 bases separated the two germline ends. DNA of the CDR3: TGTGCCAGCAGTGAATGGGGAGAAGGGTACGAGCAGTACTTC. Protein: CASSEWGEGYEQYF.

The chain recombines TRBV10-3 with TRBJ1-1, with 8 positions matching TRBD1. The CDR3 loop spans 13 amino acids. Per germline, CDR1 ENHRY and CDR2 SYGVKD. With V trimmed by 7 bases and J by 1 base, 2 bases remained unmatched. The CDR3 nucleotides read TGTGCCATCAAGACAGGGGCGAACACTGAAGCTTTCTTT. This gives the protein CAIKTGANTEAFF.

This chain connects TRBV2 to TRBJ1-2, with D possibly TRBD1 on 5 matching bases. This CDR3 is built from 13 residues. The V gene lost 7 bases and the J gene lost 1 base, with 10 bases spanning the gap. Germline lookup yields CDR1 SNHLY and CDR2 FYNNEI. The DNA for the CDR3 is TGTGCCAGCACAGAGCAGGGTAACTATGGCTACACCTTC. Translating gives CASTEQGNYGYTF.

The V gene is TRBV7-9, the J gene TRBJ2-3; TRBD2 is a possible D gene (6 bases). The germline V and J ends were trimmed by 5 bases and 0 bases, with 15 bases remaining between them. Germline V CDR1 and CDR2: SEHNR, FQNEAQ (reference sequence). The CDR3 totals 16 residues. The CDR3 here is CASSPFNGGSTDTQYF. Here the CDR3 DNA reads TGTGCCAGCAGCCCCTTTAATGGGGGGAGCACAGATACGCAGTATTTT.

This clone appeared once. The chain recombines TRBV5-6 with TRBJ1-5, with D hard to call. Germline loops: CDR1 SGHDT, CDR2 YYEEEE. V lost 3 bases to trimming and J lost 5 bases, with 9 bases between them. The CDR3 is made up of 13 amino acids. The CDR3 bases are TGTGCCAGCAGCTGGAACGGGGATCAGCCCCAGCATTTT. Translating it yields CASSWNGDQPQHF.

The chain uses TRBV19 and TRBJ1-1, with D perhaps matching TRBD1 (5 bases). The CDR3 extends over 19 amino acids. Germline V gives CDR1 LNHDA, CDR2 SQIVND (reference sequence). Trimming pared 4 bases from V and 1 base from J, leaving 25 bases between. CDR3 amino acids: CASSTRYQGLALGNTEAFF. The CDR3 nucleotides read TGTGCCAGTAGTACCAGGTACCAGGGACTTGCCCTCGGGAACACTGAAGCTTTCTTT.

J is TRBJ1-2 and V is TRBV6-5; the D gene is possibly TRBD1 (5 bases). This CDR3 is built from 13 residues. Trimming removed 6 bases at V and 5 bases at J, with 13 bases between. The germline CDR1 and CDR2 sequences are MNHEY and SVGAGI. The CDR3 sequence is CASSQGVLYGYTF. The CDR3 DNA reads TGTGCCAGCAGCCAGGGTGTACTATATGGCTACACCTTC.

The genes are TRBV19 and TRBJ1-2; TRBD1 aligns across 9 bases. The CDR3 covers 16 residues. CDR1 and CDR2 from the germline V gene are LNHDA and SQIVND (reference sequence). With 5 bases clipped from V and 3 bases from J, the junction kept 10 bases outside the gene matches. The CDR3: CASSGRTGELDYGYTF. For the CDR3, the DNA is TGTGCCAGTAGTGGAAGGACAGGGGAGTTGGACTATGGCTACACCTTC.

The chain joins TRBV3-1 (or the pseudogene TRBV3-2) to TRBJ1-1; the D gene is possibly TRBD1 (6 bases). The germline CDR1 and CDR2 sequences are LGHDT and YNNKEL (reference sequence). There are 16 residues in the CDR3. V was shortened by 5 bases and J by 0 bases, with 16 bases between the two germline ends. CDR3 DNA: TGTGCCAGCAGCAGTCCCGGGACATTTATGAACACTGAAGCTTTCTTT. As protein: CASSSPGTFMNTEAFF.

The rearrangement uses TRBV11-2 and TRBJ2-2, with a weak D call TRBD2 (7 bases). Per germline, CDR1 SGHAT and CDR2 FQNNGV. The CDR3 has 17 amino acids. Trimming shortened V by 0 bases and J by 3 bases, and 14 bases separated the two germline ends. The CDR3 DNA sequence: TGTGCCAGCAGCTTAGACGTGAGGGGGGGTCACACCGGGGAGCTGTTTTTT. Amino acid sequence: CASSLDVRGGHTGELFF.

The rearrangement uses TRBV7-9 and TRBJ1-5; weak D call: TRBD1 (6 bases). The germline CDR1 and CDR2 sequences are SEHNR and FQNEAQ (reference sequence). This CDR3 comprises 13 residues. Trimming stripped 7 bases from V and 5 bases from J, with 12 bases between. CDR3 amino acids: CASTPTGDQPQHF. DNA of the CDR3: TGTGCCAGCACCCCGACAGGCGATCAGCCCCAGCATTTT.